The 12 T cell receptor beta chains below all came from one sample that was sequenced in a study of blood T cell repertoires in COVID-19. Libraries were prepared by immunoSEQ multiplex PCR; TCRdb keeps only in-frame clonotypes and omits some of them. This repertoire shows 65,000 to 80,000 clones, 75% to 85% found once; its top ten account for under 35%. Sequencing was carried out using peripheral blood. These receptors all come from a human donor in a cohort sampled during active COVID-19.

The rearrangement links TRBV14 to TRBJ2-1, with no clear D. Germline-derived CDR1 and CDR2 are SGHDN and FVKESK. V lost 4 bases and J lost 7, with 17 bases in between. This CDR3 has 15 amino acids. The CDR3 DNA reads TGTGCCAGCAGCCCCCTATTGATACCCCTAAATGAGCAGTTCTTC. Amino acids: CASSPLLIPLNEQFF.

This clone was counted between two and nine times. The chain recombines TRBV6-5 with TRBJ1-2; 9 bases align to TRBD1. Per the germline V gene, CDR1 is MNHEY and CDR2 is SVGAGI. This CDR3 comprises 13 residues. V shed 5 bases, J shed 8 bases, and the junction held 6 bases outside the gene matches. The CDR3 loop reads CASSLGTGFGYTF. The CDR3 region has the DNA TGTGCCAGCAGTCTCGGGACAGGGTTCGGCTACACCTTC.

There are a few counts of this clone. The J gene is TRBJ2-7, the V gene TRBV11-1, with 12 bases matching TRBD2. After removal of 4 bases from V and 8 bases from J, the junction contained 6 bases not matched to a gene. Germline V gene lookup returns CDR1 SGHAT and CDR2 FQDESV (reference sequence). CDR3 size: 14 residues. The CDR3 DNA is TGTGCCAGCAGCTCTAGCGGGGGGGCCGGGAAGCAGTACTTC. This gives the protein CASSSSGGAGKQYF.

This clone was observed a handful of times. The rearrangement links TRBV7-2 to TRBJ1-3; possibly TRBD1 for D (6 bases). This CDR3 is built from 15 residues. Trimming stripped 5 bases from V and 4 bases from J, with 15 bases between. Germline values: CDR1 SGHTA, CDR2 FQGNSA. The CDR3 spells CASSLTGISGNTIYF. CDR3 coding DNA: TGTGCCAGCAGCCTAACAGGGATTTCCGGAAACACCATATATTTT.

This rearrangement joins TRBV4-1 to TRBJ2-3; D is possibly TRBD2 (5 bases). Trimming pared 2 bases from V and 9 bases from J, leaving 9 bases between. This CDR3 contains 12 residues. CDR1 is MGHRA, CDR2 YSYEKL, per germline. CDR3 DNA sequence: TGCGCCAGCAGCCAATCTAGCTTCACGCAGTATTTT. It translates to CASSQSSFTQYF.

The chain has TRBV28 and TRBJ1-2, with TRBD1 identical over 8 bases. Germline V gene sequence: CDR1 MDHEN, CDR2 SYDVKM. Trimming at V came to 3 bases and at J to 8 bases, leaving 8 bases not matched to a gene. The CDR3 length is 14 residues. DNA of the CDR3: TGTGCCAGCAGTTTGGGGCAGGGGGCCGGAGGCTACACCTTC. Translated, it gives CASSLGQGAGGYTF.

V is TRBV5-1 and J is TRBJ2-7, with a possible D match to TRBD2 (6 bases). CDR1 and CDR2 (germline): SGHRS, YFSETQ. The length of the CDR3 is 13 residues. The germline V and J ends were trimmed by 4 bases and 4 bases, with 12 bases remaining between them. CDR3 sequence reads: CASSPSREYEQYF. The CDR3 DNA follows: TGCGCCAGCAGCCCAAGCCGGGAGTACGAGCAGTACTTC.

The chain links TRBV7-8 to TRBJ2-1; 11 bases are shared with TRBD2. CDR1 SGHVS and CDR2 FQNEAQ come from the germline V gene. Unmatched junction bases numbered 2, after V lost 5 bases and J lost 2 bases. This CDR3 is built from 15 residues. CDR3 region: CASSHSGGAYNEQFF. CDR3 DNA: TGTGCCAGCAGCCATAGCGGGGGGGCCTACAATGAGCAGTTCTTC.

As DNA, the CDR3 is TGTGCCTGGAGTGGAACTCTGAATCAGCCCCAGCATTTT. It codes for CAWSGTLNQPQHF. The rearrangement links TRBV30 to TRBJ1-5; no clear D gene. Trimming left V 1 base short and J 4 bases short, with 8 bases between. CDR1 GTSNPN and CDR2 SVGIG come from the germline V gene (reference sequence). There are 13 residues in the CDR3.

The chain carries TRBV4-1 and TRBJ2-7; 12 bases are a match to TRBD1. The CDR3 has 14 amino acids. Germline V gives CDR1 MGHRA, CDR2 YSYEKL. V lost 4 bases, J lost 5 bases, and 3 bases stayed unmatched. The CDR3 protein is CASSPGTGGNEQYF. The CDR3 region has the DNA TGCGCCAGCAGCCCCGGGACAGGGGGCAACGAGCAGTACTTC.

This clone appeared a single time. The chain uses TRBV21-1 and TRBJ2-6; the table names TRBD1, a call not compared with the DNA. TRBV21-1 is a recognized pseudogene. The CDR3 has 17 amino acids. The CDR3 region has the DNA TGTGCCAGCAGCCCAGGGGGCATTTCTCTGGGGGCCAACGTCCTGACTTTC. Its protein is CASSPGGISLGANVLTF.

The V call is TRBV10-2, the J call TRBJ2-5, with 10 bases fitting TRBD2. The CDR3 is 15 residues long. The V gene's germline CDR1 is WSHSY and CDR2 SAAADI. With 7 bases clipped from V and 1 base from J, the junction kept 6 bases outside the gene matches. The CDR3 reads CASKQAGGSQETQYF. Here the CDR3 DNA reads TGCGCCAGCAAGCAAGCGGGGGGGTCCCAAGAGACCCAGTACTTC.